This T cell receptor (beta chain) was profiled in a study of blood T cell repertoires in COVID-19. Study-wide background: Donors in the United States, Italy and Spain gave samples during acute or convalescent COVID-19. Sources were T cells, B-cell-depleted T cells, or PBMCs; the material itself was cDNA or gDNA.

Authors' processing steps: Reference gene primer amplification yielded estimated nucleated cell counts. TCRdb's table, derived via immunoSEQ multiplex PCR, lists solely in-frame clones and lacks some. V and J calls and clone size come straight from that table; D and trimming were deduced from the DNA. This table holds about 260,000 clones, more than 70% found once. Individuals drawn from 24 US areas were roughly 18 to 89 years old. V gave up 10 bases and J gave up 3 bases; unmatched junction bases: 5. Per the germline V gene, CDR1 is ENHRY and CDR2 is SYGVKD. The CDR3 runs 15 residues. The TCR comes from a woman in her forties with acute COVID-19. The sample consisted of PBMCs or T cells enriched from blood (not recorded which). The chain has TRBV10-3 and TRBJ2-1; 14 nucleotides align to TRBD2. CDR3 region: CASRLAGGIYNEQFF. The CDR3 nucleotides are TGTGCCAGCCGACTAGCGGGAGGGATCTACAATGAGCAGTTCTTC.